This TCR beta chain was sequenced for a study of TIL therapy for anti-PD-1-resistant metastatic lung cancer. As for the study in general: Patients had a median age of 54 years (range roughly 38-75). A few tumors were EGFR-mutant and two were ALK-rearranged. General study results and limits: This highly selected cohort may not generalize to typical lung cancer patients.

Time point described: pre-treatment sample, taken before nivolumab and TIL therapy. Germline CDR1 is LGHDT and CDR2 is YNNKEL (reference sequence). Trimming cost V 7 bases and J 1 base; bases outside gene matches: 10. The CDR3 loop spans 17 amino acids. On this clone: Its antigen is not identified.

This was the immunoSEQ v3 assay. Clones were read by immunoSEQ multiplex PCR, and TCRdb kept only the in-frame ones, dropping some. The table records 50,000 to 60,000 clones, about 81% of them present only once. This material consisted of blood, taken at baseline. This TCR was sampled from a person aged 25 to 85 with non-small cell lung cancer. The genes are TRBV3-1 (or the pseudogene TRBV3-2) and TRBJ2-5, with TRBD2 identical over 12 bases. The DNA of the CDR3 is TGTGCCAGCAACCCCTACCCGGGACTAGCGGGCCAAGAGACCCAGTACTTC. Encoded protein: CASNPYPGLAGQETQYF.